The clone carrying this T cell receptor beta chain appeared a single time. At deep level, the assay was performed. PCR replicates from unsorted PBMC used about 310 ng DNA, and this amount was tens of thousands of T cell genomes. TCRdb's table, derived via immunoSEQ multiplex PCR, lists solely in-frame clones and lacks some. The sample carries some 470,000 clones, about three quarters recorded once. This sample was taken from a study of shared clonotypes between healthy human individuals. Trimming took 5 bases from V and 5 from J, leaving 16 bases between them. Germline CDR1 reads SGHRS; CDR2 reads YFSETQ. This CDR3 spans 15 amino acids. Donors comprised only Caucasian adults living in Nashville, Tennessee.

The sequenced material came from PBMCs. V gene TRBV5-1 combines with J gene TRBJ1-4, with D maybe TRBD1 (6 bases). The clonotype comes from a woman in her thirties or forties in good health. Some clones in this sample may be carry-over from other donors' samples. CDR3 region: CASRETGMLNEKLFF. DNA of the CDR3: TGCGCCAGCAGGGAAACAGGGATGTTAAATGAAAAACTGTTTTTT. The full variable domain, completed using reference TRBV5-1 and TRBJ1-4, is KAGVTQTPRYLIKTRGQQVTLSCSPISGHRSVSWYQQTPGQGLQFLFEYFSETQRNKGNFPGRFSGRQFSNSRSEMNVSTLELGDSALYLCASRETGMLNEKLFFGSGTQLSVL.